This T cell receptor (beta chain) appears in the sequencing data of a study of TIL therapy for anti-PD-1-resistant metastatic lung cancer. The time point was: pre-treatment sample, taken before nivolumab and TIL therapy. The tumor samples were excised metastases, mostly pleural nodules or supraclavicular lymph nodes. CDR1 and CDR2 from the germline V gene are SGHTA and FQGNSA. The CDR3 is 15 residues long. V was trimmed by 5 bases and J by 1 base, leaving 14 bases between them. The libraries were made with immunoSEQ v3. Sequencing was performed with immunoSEQ multiplex PCR; in TCRdb, only in-frame clones are kept and a portion is missing. The sample lists 13,000 or so clones, about 70% occurring once.

The chain uses TRBV7-2 and TRBJ1-1, with D perhaps TRBD1 (6 bases). This clonotype originated in a woman aged 30 to 85 with non-small cell lung cancer. Material: tumor tissue, obtained at baseline. The CDR3 nucleotides read TGTGCCAGCAGCACCGTTGGGGGCGCGAACACTGAAGCTTTCTTT. It is translated as CASSTVGGANTEAFF.